This TCR beta chain was documented in a study of post-analysis software for immune sequencing data. Findings of the study overall: Among roughly 5 TRBV segments more frequent in patients than controls were TRBV5-6, TRBV5-1 and TRBV20-1. By F measure, strong co-clustering occurred among samples prepared in the same batch. Controls significantly exceeded multiple sclerosis patients in normalized Chao1 diversity.

The germline V gene has CDR1 MGHRA and CDR2 YSYEKL. The V gene lost 1 base and the J gene lost 6 bases, with 19 bases spanning the gap. This CDR3 has 16 amino acids. A remark on this clonotype: Its antigen remains unidentified.

Libraries were made from TCR beta cDNA, and they carried unique molecular identifiers. Each CDR3 protein gets one entry after TCRdb re-called the PCR reads with MiXCR. The data contain 400,000 to 500,000 distinct CDR3 sequences, 39% of them singletons. Specimen: blood. The chain links TRBV4-1 to TRBJ2-7; a possible D gene is TRBD1 (5 bases). This TCR was sampled from a girl aged 2 to 10 with multiple sclerosis. The CDR3 nucleotides are TGCGCCAGCAGCCAAGGCCGGCTACCAGGGTACGGCGAGCAGTACTTC. Its protein is CASSQGRLPGYGEQYF.